The 13 T cell receptor beta chains in this list originate from one sample, sequenced in a study of low-dose radiotherapy and immunotherapy resistance in tumors. With TRAV- and TRBV-specific primers, first-strand cDNA was made, covering the alpha and beta chains. TCRs were amplified for roughly 20 PCR cycles with a constant-region primer and V-primer adapter. TCRdb redid the calling of the reads with MiXCR, one entry per CDR3 protein. The sample has 65,000 to 95,000 distinct CDR3 sequences; under 20% are singletons. The time point is: before trial treatment. This specimen consisted of PBMCs, obtained before treatment. These receptors were taken from a male donor with prostate cancer.

This clonotype showed up many times. The rearrangement uses TRBV20-1 and TRBJ2-7; D call uncertain. V was pared by 0 bases and J by 2 bases, with 5 bases between. The germline CDR1 and CDR2 sequences are DFQATT and SNEGSKA (reference sequence). CDR3 length equals 12 residues. CDR3 nucleotide sequence: TGCAGTGCTAGAGACCCTCCCTACGAGCAGTACTTC. It translates to CSARDPPYEQYF.

This clonotype was seen repeatedly, ten times or more. The rearrangement joins TRBV5-1 to TRBJ2-2; 10 bases are shared with TRBD1. CDR3 length equals 16 residues. J lost 7 bases, V lost 3 bases, and 9 bases had no gene match. Per the germline V gene, CDR1 is SGHRS and CDR2 is YFSETQ. DNA for the CDR3: TGCGCCAGCAGCTCACAAGGGACAGGGGTTGGCGGGGAGCTGTTTTTT. Its protein product is CASSSQGTGVGGELFF.

This clonotype occurred many times. The CDR3 DNA sequence: TGCAGTGCTAGCGCTACGGCTGGTAATTCACCCCTCCACTTT. This codes for CSASATAGNSPLHF. The chain combines TRBV20-1 with TRBJ1-6, with D unclear. Trimming shortened V by 3 bases and J by 6 bases, and 12 bases separated the two germline ends. In germline, CDR1 is DFQATT, CDR2 SNEGSKA (reference sequence). The CDR3 length is 14 residues.

The table lists this clonotype with many counts. V gene TRBV11-2 combines with J gene TRBJ2-5; perhaps TRBD2 as D (7 bases). The germline gives CDR1 SGHAT, CDR2 FQNNGV. The germline V and J ends were trimmed by 5 bases and 5 bases, with 18 bases remaining between them. This CDR3 has 15 residues. The CDR3 sequence is CASSIEGGGRETQYF. In DNA form, the CDR3 reads TGTGCCAGCAGCATCGAGGGGGGGGGGCGGGAGACCCAGTACTTC.

This clonotype was counted at least ten times. The rearrangement links TRBV6-2 or TRBV6-3 to TRBJ2-1; D is ambiguous. The length of the CDR3 is 12 residues. The V end lost 5 bases, the J end lost 7 bases, and 9 bases lay between the germline ends. Germline-derived CDR1 and CDR2 are MNHEY and SVGEGT. CDR3 coding DNA: TGTGCCAGCAGTGAAGTGAGGAATGAGCAGTTCTTC. This codes for CASSEVRNEQFF.

In this sample, this clonotype turned up many times. V usage is TRBV14 and J usage is TRBJ2-4; D is undetermined. In germline, CDR1 is SGHDN, CDR2 FVKESK. The length of the CDR3 is 13 residues. V shed 1 base and J shed 9 bases, with 10 bases lying between them. The CDR3, as DNA: TGTGCCAGCAGCCAAGTTGGGTCGACCATTCAGTACTTC. Translation gives CASSQVGSTIQYF.

This clonotype was counted at least ten times. The rearrangement joins TRBV5-1 to TRBJ1-1; 8 bases fit TRBD1. The CDR3 runs 14 residues. The germline V gene encodes CDR1 SGHRS and CDR2 YFSETQ. The J segment lost 4 bases and the V segment lost 3 bases, leaving 5 bases of the junction unmatched. The CDR3 loop is CASSSAGGFTEAFF. CDR3 in DNA: TGCGCCAGCAGCTCAGCAGGGGGCTTCACTGAAGCTTTCTTT.

This clonotype was found many times. CDR3 amino acids: CSATVQGVEVFGYTF. CDR3 DNA: TGCAGTGCTACCGTACAGGGGGTAGAGGTCTTTGGCTACACCTTC. The J gene is TRBJ1-2, the V gene TRBV20-1, with 8 bases lining up with TRBD1. The CDR3 length is 15 residues. V lost 4 bases and J lost 7; bases outside the gene matches: 14. Germline assignment: CDR1 DFQATT and CDR2 SNEGSKA (reference sequence).

At least ten counts were recorded for this clonotype. The CDR3 spells CASSYQRGVEETQYF. The DNA for the CDR3 is TGTGCCAGCAGTTACCAGCGCGGGGTGGAAGAGACCCAGTACTTC. This chain uses TRBV6-6 with TRBJ2-5; perhaps TRBD2 as D (6 bases). The CDR3 totals 15 residues. Trimming removed 2 bases at V and 3 bases at J, with 13 bases between. Germline values: CDR1 MNHNY, CDR2 SVGAGI (reference sequence).

Ten or more counts support this clonotype. The rearrangement links TRBV19 to TRBJ2-2, with 9 bases identical to TRBD1. V lost 5 bases, J lost 6 bases, and 10 bases stayed unmatched. The germline V gene has CDR1 LNHDA and CDR2 SQIVND (reference sequence). This CDR3 has 16 residues. In DNA form, the CDR3 reads TGTGCCAGTAGTCCACTTCCGGGACAGGGCTCCGGGGAGCTGTTTTTT. Its translation: CASSPLPGQGSGELFF.

On this clonotype: A read error likely explains this, since a far larger clone differs by one base. The V call is TRBV6-2 or TRBV6-3, the J call TRBJ2-1; D not certain. CDR1 is MNHEY and CDR2 is SVGEGT in the germline V gene. Trimming removed 6 bases from V and 6 bases from J, with 9 bases in between. The CDR3 runs to 12 residues. The CDR3 DNA follows: TGTGCCAGCAGATTAGGGCTCAATGAGCAGTTCTTC. Protein product: CASRLGLNEQFF.

This clonotype was observed many times. The V and J genes are TRBV11-2 and TRBJ2-1; TRBD1 matches 9 bases. The germline gives CDR1 SGHAT, CDR2 FQNNGV. The CDR3 totals 16 residues. V shed 1 base and J 3 bases; nucleotides not matched to a gene: 4. For the CDR3, the DNA is TGTGCCAGCAGCTTAGGCCGGGACAGGGTCTACAATGAGCAGTTCTTC. Its translation: CASSLGRDRVYNEQFF.

This clonotype was seen at least ten times. This chain connects TRBV5-6 to TRBJ2-1; TRBD2 agrees at 7 bases. Germline CDR1 and CDR2: SGHDT and YYEEEE. The CDR3 runs to 15 residues. After removal of 1 base from V and 5 bases from J, the junction contained 6 bases not matched to a gene. The CDR3 sequence: CASSLSGVNHNEQFF. CDR3 coding DNA: TGTGCCAGCAGCTTGAGCGGGGTCAACCACAATGAGCAGTTCTTC.